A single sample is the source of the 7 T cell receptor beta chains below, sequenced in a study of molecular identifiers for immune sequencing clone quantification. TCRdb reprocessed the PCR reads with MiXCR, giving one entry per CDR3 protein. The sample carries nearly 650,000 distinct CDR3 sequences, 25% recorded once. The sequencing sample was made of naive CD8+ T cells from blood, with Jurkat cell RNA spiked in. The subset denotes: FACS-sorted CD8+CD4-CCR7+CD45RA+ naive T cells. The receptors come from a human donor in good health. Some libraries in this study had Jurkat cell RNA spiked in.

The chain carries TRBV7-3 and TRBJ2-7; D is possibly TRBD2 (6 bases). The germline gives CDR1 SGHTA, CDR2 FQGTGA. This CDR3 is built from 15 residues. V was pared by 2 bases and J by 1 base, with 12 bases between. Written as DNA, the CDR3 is TGTGCCAGCAGCTTACTAGCGAGAGCGTCCTACGAGCAGTACTTC. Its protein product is CASSLLARASYEQYF.

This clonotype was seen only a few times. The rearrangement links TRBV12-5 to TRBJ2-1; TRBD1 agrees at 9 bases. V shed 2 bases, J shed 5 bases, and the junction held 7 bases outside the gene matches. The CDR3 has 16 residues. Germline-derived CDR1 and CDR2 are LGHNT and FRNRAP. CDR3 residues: CASGLSPGQGNNEQFF. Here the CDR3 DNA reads TGTGCTAGTGGTTTGTCTCCGGGACAGGGAAACAATGAGCAGTTCTTC.

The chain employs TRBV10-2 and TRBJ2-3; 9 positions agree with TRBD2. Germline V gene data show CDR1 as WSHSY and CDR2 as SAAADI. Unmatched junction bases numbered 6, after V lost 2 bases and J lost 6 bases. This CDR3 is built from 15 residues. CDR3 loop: CASSEAGGRSDTQYF. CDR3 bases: TGCGCCAGCAGTGAGGCGGGGGGGCGGTCCGATACGCAGTATTTT.

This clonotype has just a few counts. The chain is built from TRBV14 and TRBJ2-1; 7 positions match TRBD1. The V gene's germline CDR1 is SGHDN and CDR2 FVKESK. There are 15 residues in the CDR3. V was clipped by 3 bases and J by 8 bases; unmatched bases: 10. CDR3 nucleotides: TGTGCCAGCAGCCAGGAGACAGGGACAAGGGATGAGCAGTTCTTC. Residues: CASSQETGTRDEQFF. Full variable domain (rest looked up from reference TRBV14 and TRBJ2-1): EAGVTQFPSHSVIEKGQTVTLRCDPISGHDNLYWYRRVMGKEIKFLLHFVKESKQDESGMPNNRFLAERTGGTYSTLKVQPAELEDSGVYFCASSQETGTRDEQFFGPGTRLTVL.

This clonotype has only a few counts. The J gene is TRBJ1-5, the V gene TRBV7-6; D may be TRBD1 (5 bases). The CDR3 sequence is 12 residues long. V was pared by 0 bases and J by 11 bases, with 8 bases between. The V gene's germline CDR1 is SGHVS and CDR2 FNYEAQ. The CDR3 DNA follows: TGTGCCAGCAGCTTAGCCCAGGGAGCCCAGCATTTT. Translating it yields CASSLAQGAQHF.

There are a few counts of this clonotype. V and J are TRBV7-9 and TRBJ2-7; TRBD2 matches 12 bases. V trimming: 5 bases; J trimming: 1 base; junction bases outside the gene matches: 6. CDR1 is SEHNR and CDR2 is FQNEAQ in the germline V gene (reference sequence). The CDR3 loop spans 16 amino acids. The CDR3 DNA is TGTGCCAGCAGCATAGGACTAGCGGGGCAATCCTACGAGCAGTACTTC. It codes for CASSIGLAGQSYEQYF.

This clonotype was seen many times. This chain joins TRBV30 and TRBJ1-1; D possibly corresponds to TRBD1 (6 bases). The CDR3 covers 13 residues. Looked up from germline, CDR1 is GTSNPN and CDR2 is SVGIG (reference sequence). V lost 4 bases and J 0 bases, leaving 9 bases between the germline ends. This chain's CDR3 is CAWNDRLNTEAFF. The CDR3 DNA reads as TGTGCCTGGAATGACAGGTTGAACACTGAAGCTTTCTTT.